There are a few counts of the clone carrying this T cell receptor beta chain. Its antigen is undetermined. Sequenced by immunoSEQ multiplex PCR; TCRdb stores in-frame clones only, minus some. Of 120,000 to 150,000 clones listed, 90% to 95% are singletons. This sample was taken from a study of cytomegalovirus exposure and HLA in healthy donors. Across the study: A later analysis reported the same platform for the roughly 120 validation repertoires and the 666 first-cohort repertoires.

The study, taken as a whole, reports: The tendency of first-cohort TCR clusters to co-occur in the 90 to 150 validation repertoires was the finding of a later analysis. Some public TCRs appeared in many individuals, while most sequences were rare.

Germline values: CDR1 LNHDA, CDR2 SQIVND (reference sequence). V lost 1 base, J lost 3 bases, and 13 bases lay in between. The CDR3 extends over 15 amino acids. The V call is TRBV19, the J call TRBJ2-7; a weak D match, TRBD1 (5 bases). What was sequenced was PBMCs. The receptor comes from a man aged 18-30 years in good health and CMV-seronegative. CDR3 sequence reads: CASSIAQDALYEQYF. The CDR3 DNA follows: TGTGCCAGTAGTATAGCACAGGACGCGCTCTACGAGCAGTACTTC. Looking up the rest from reference TRBV19 and TRBJ2-7 gives the full variable domain: DGGITQSPKYLFRKEGQNVTLSCEQNLNHDAMYWYRQDPGQGLRLIYYSQIVNDFQKGDIAEGYSVSREKKESFPLTVTSAQKNPTAFYLCASSIAQDALYEQYFGPGTRLTVT.